This section outlines one TCR beta chain sequence together with its context. The antigen it binds to is not known. The input lacks base qualities; no much larger clone sits a single base away. The data belong to a study of a mutant IDH1 vaccine in newly diagnosed glioma (TCRdb year 2021). Turning to the overall study: Vaccination began 4-6 weeks after radiotherapy alone, or alongside temozolomide cycles in the chemotherapy-containing groups. Of the approximately 32 treated patients, approximately 62% were male and approximately 40% were female, and the mean age was approximately 41 years. Before enrollment, most patients had been given radiochemotherapy with temozolomide as standard therapy, while the rest had received either radiotherapy alone or temozolomide alone. The week-35 safety follow-up was designated visit V12, and the week-47 end of study was designated visit V13. Peripheral blood was drawn at six visits: V03 (baseline), V05, V07, V10, V12 and V13. For exploratory analyses, 25 to 30 treated patients had longitudinal TCRB deep sequencing done wherever samples were available.

The research as a whole found: Availability determined which PBMC samples were chosen for TCRB deep sequencing. Vaccine-induced immune responses across multiple MHC alleles were detected in about 93% of patients. The authors stated that sample limitations prevented analyses of patient blood samples from being reproduced. Changes in the top peripheral T cell clonotypes picked up by TCRB sequencing did not appear to be linked to pseudoprogression.

V and J lose 4 bases and 0 bases, and a span of 14 bases separates them. CDR1 and CDR2 (SGHNT, YYREEE) derive from the germline V gene (reference sequence). The CDR3, cysteine through phenylalanine, is 16 amino acids long. Just CDR3 DNA is preserved here, 48 bases in frame from base 1. The intended sense of this specimen's time point label: week 35, safety follow-up. A 20-mer mutant IDH1 peptide at 300 micrograms in Montanide made up each vaccine dose, which was injected subcutaneously together with topical imiquimod. Patients were given eight vaccinations, in weeks 1, 3, 5, 7, 11, 15, 19 and 23, which matched visits V03 through V10. All donors had newly diagnosed IDH1-mutant astrocytomas of WHO grade 3 or 4 that showed loss of nuclear ATRX. The samples were drawn from NOA16, a multicentre, single-arm, open-label phase I trial in Germany that tested a mutant IDH1 peptide vaccine in humans for the first time. Genomic DNA for TCRB sequencing was extracted from EDTA blood using the DNeasy Blood and Tissue Kit.

Library method: the immunoSEQ multiplex PCR assay. Rearranged TCR beta chain sequences were amplified with the hsTCRB Kit following the manufacturer's protocol. An Illumina MiSeq was used to sequence the TCRB libraries. From the authors' description of their analysis: The proprietary platform of the kit vendor was used for demultiplexing, trimming and gene mapping. The immuneACCESS repertoire file appears here via TCRdb, limited to in-frame rearrangements. These files lack a portion of the clones; in checked studies, under half of the deficit traces to unresolved V genes, and the cause of the others is not known. From that table come the V and J calls and clone size; the DNA was used to work out D and trimming. Here the sample has tens of thousands of clones; over 80% occur a single time. Around 2% of the sample belongs to the ten largest clones.

The chain is made from TRBV5-4 and TRBJ1-5, with no D gene named confidently. The sequencing here drew on PBMCs, taken from a glioma patient whose treatment included an IDH1 peptide vaccine. This TCR was recovered from a man aged 45-65 years with glioma. CDR3 region: CASSPTPGFSNQPQHF. The sequenced DNA: TGTGCCAGCAGCCCCACCCCGGGTTTTAGCAATCAGCCCCAGCATTTT.